These 16 T cell receptor beta chains came from one sample sequenced in a study of T cells expressing NK-cell markers. TCRdb reworked the 5' RACE reads into one entry per CDR3 protein, no DNA. The data include some 450,000 distinct CDR3 sequences; the top ten clones carry 7.3%. Sequencing was done on a sample of blood T cells: a sorted CD56 or NKG2C T cell subset, CD4+ or CD8+ T cells, or bulk PBMC T cells (not recorded which). All receptors come from a woman aged 18-70 years in good health.

The chain combines TRBV20-1 with TRBJ2-7. The CDR3 consists of 12 residues. Germline lookup yields CDR1 DFQATT and CDR2 SNEGSKA (reference sequence). The CDR3 here is CSARQIHYEQYF.

The chain joins TRBV4-1 to TRBJ1-5; TCRdb names TRBD1, which stays unverified in the absence of DNA. The germline CDR1 and CDR2 sequences are MGHRA and YSYEKL. This CDR3 comprises 16 residues. CDR3 loop: CASSQVGTGRGEPQHF.

The chain employs TRBV20-1 and TRBJ2-1; the TRBD2 assignment by TCRdb is unverifiable without DNA. The germline CDR1 and CDR2 sequences are DFQATT and SNEGSKA (reference sequence). There are 14 residues in the CDR3. This chain's CDR3 is CSARVLAGGNEQFF.

V usage is TRBV20-1 and J usage is TRBJ2-1; TCRdb's assignment of TRBD1 cannot be checked, as there is no DNA. The CDR3 contains 15 residues. The germline V gene encodes CDR1 DFQATT and CDR2 SNEGSKA (reference sequence). This CDR3 reads CSAGGLRDPYNEQFF.

The chain carries TRBV4-3 and TRBJ1-5. This CDR3 region has 16 residues. The germline CDR1 and CDR2 sequences are LGHNA and YSLEER. The CDR3 loop reads CASSQDRLRSNQPQHF.

The chain carries TRBV28 and TRBJ2-7. The CDR3 has 14 residues. Germline V gene data show CDR1 as MDHEN and CDR2 as SYDVKM. The CDR3 sequence is CASSLGAYAYEQYF.

The chain's CDR3 is CASSGGSTEAFF. The gene calls are TRBV9 and TRBJ1-1. Germline CDR1 and CDR2: SGDLS and YYNGEE. The CDR3 is made up of 12 amino acids.

The V gene is TRBV7-9, the J gene TRBJ2-7; TCRdb's D call of TRBD1 is untestable without DNA. Germline loops: CDR1 SEHNR, CDR2 FQNEAQ (reference sequence). This CDR3 is 15 amino acids long. Here the CDR3 reads CASSPGGADTYEQYF.

J is TRBJ2-5 and V is TRBV5-1; lacking DNA, the TRBD2 call made by TCRdb goes unchecked. The CDR3 has 18 amino acids. In germline, CDR1 is SGHRS, CDR2 YFSETQ. The CDR3: CASSLYLSAWETQETQYF. Using reference TRBV5-1 and TRBJ2-5 for the parts outside the CDR3, the full variable domain is KAGVTQTPRYLIKTRGQQVTLSCSPISGHRSVSWYQQTPGQGLQFLFEYFSETQRNKGNFPGRFSGRQFSNSRSEMNVSTLELGDSALYLCASSLYLSAWETQETQYFGPGTRLLVL.

The chain is built from TRBV20-1 and TRBJ2-1; the D call of TRBD2 rests on TCRdb alone, since no DNA is present to check it. The germline CDR1 and CDR2 sequences are DFQATT and SNEGSKA (reference sequence). The CDR3 consists of 15 residues. The CDR3 sequence: CSARDRGRTSNEQFF.

The chain combines TRBV4-3 with TRBJ1-1; TCRdb outputs TRBD1, but without DNA this stays unchecked. The CDR3 runs to 14 residues. Germline values: CDR1 LGHNA, CDR2 YSLEER. CDR3 region: CASSLTVRNTEAFF.

The rearrangement joins TRBV12-3 or TRBV12-4 to TRBJ2-2; TCRdb calls TRBD2, which cannot be checked without DNA. The CDR3 extends over 16 amino acids. CDR3: CASSPIAGHNTGELFF.

V gene TRBV29-1 combines with J gene TRBJ1-3; TCRdb's D call, TRBD1, is unchecked because there is no DNA. This CDR3 comprises 13 residues. In germline, CDR1 is SQVTM, CDR2 ANQGSEA. CDR3 residues: CSVGGNSGNTIYF.

The chain uses TRBV7-7 and TRBJ2-3; TCRdb's D call, TRBD2, is unchecked because there is no DNA. Germline lookup yields CDR1 SSHAT and CDR2 FNYEAQ (reference sequence). CDR3 length equals 20 residues. The CDR3 is CASSLATRAGGPKSTDTQYF.

This chain joins TRBV7-6 and TRBJ1-1; checking the TCRdb D call of TRBD1 is not possible without DNA. The CDR3 length is 14 residues. CDR1 and CDR2 (germline): SGHVS, FNYEAQ. CDR3 residues: CASSSVGGTTEAFF.

The rearrangement uses TRBV7-2 and TRBJ2-5; the D call of TRBD1 rests on TCRdb alone, since no DNA is present to check it. This CDR3 contains 15 residues. CDR1 and CDR2 (germline): SGHTA, FQGNSA. The CDR3 here is CASSWDRGLVETQYF.